This paragraph reports one T cell receptor (beta chain). Germline V CDR1 and CDR2: SGHRS, YFSETQ. J lost 2 bases, V lost 4 bases, and 10 bases had no gene match. This CDR3 is built from 16 residues. Method: immunoSEQ multiplex PCR; TCRdb's copy keeps in-frame clones and lacks some. The table lists over 110,000 clones, about nine tenths of them singletons. The sample belongs to a study of Ad26.COV2.S vaccination and SARS-CoV-2 variants. This chain links TRBV5-1 with TRBJ1-2; 8 bases fit TRBD1. The clonotype was recovered from a human donor who had recovered from COVID-19. The source material was peripheral blood, sampled after recovery from COVID-19. This chain's CDR3 is CASSQTMTGVNYGYTF. The CDR3, as DNA: TGCGCCAGCAGCCAAACGATGACAGGGGTGAACTATGGCTACACCTTC.